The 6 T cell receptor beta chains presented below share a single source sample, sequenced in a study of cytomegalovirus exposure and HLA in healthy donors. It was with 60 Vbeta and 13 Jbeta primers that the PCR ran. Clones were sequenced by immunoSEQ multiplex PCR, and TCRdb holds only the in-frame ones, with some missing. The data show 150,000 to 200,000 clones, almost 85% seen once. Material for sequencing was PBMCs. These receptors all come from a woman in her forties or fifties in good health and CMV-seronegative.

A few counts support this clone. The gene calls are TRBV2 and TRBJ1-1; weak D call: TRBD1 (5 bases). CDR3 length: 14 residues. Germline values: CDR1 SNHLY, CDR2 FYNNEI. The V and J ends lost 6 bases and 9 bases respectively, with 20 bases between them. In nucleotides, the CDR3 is TGTGCCAGCAGGTCTCAGGGTAAGGCAGGAAAAGCTTTCTTT. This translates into CASRSQGKAGKAFF.

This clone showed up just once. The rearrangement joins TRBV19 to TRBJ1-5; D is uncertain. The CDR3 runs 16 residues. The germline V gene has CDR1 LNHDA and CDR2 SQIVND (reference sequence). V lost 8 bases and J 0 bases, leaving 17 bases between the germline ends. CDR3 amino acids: CASSRLGSNSNQPQHF. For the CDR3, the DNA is TGTGCCAGTTCCCGACTGGGTAGCAATAGCAATCAGCCCCAGCATTTT.

In nucleotides, the CDR3 is TGTGCCAGCTACCGACAGGAAGGATCACCCCTCCACTTT. Its translation: CASYRQEGSPLHF. This chain uses TRBV28 with TRBJ1-6; D perhaps matches TRBD1 (6 bases). V was cut by 8 bases and J by 10 bases, with 15 bases left in between. The CDR3 has 13 residues. Germline V CDR1 and CDR2: MDHEN, SYDVKM.

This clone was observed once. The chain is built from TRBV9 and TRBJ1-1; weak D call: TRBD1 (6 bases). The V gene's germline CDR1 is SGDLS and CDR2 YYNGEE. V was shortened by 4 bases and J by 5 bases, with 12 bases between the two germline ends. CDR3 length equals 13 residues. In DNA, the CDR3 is TGTGCCAGCAGCACCCGACAGGAGACTGAAGCTTTCTTT. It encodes CASSTRQETEAFF.

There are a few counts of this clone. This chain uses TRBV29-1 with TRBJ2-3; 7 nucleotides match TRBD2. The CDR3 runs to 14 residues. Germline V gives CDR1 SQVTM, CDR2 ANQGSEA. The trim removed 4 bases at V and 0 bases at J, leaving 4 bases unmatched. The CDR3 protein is CSVGLAVSTDTQYF. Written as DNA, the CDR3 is TGCAGCGTTGGGCTAGCGGTGAGCACAGATACGCAGTATTTT.

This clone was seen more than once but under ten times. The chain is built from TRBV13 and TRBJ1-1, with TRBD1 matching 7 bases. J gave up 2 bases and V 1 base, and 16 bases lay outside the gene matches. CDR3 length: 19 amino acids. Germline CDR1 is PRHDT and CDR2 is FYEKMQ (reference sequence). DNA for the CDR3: TGTGCCAGCAGCTTAGACAGGGGCGAGGTTTCTGTCGGAAACACTGAAGCTTTCTTT. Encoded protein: CASSLDRGEVSVGNTEAFF.